What follows describes a single TCR beta chain. Its specific antigen is unknown. Compared with germline, one end of the junction differs, possibly owing to a read error. Based on the germline V gene (reference sequence), the CDR1 and CDR2 sequences are MNHNY and SVGAGI. From its cysteine to its phenylalanine, the CDR3 spans 11 amino acids. The only DNA kept is the CDR3, 33 bases in frame from the first base. This record comes from a study of T-cell memory formation after mild COVID-19 (dated by TCRdb to the early 2020s). Some background on the complete study: Most TCR sequence clusters were specific to one of the two donors. In two donors, T-cell clones that expanded and contracted after mild COVID-19 were followed by sequencing TCRalpha and TCRbeta repertoires longitudinally. The cohort was made up of two young adult volunteers, one female and one male, who were previously healthy.

The study at large found these results: Some responding clones were detected in pre-infection memory, suggesting pre-existing cross-reactive memory T cells joined the SARS-CoV-2 response. Contracting CD4+ clones were found mainly in CM and EM memory subsets, while CD8+ clones were enriched in EMRA. Balanced CD4/CD8 phenotypes were observed for clones contracting from day 15 to 85, whereas a bias towards CD4+ was observed for a second wave of clones expanding from day 15 to 37. The second-wave clones that peaked on day 37 were not confirmed to be SARS-CoV-2 specific. The study included only a couple of mild cases, and larger cohorts that include severe cases with pre-infection samples were judged to be necessary.

Ficoll-Paque density gradient centrifugation was used to isolate PBMCs. The instrument was an Illumina NovaSeq 6000. cDNA libraries for TCRalpha and TCRbeta were prepared by 5'RACE using constant-segment primers, with sample barcodes and unique molecular identifiers added. Trizol reagent was used to extract RNA from every sample. The libraries were amplified in two PCR steps, and the second step added a second sample barcode and Illumina TruSeq adapters. Sequencing of the libraries was done on an Illumina NovaSeq, producing 2 x 150 bp paired-end reads. The paper's data handling went like this. Demultiplexing of reads and collapsing into UMI-guided consensus sequences were performed with migec v1.2.7. Using mixcr v2.1.11, UMI consensuses were aligned to TRA and TRB V and J templates and then assembled into clonotypes. A clonotype was counted as expanded or contracted only when both edgeR and NoisET called the clonotype significant, with the noise models trained on biological replicates. edgeR calls used a false discovery rate-adjusted p below 0.01 and a log2 fold-change threshold of 1. As an exploratory analysis of dynamics, max-normalized trajectories of the 1000 most abundant clonotypes were examined with PCA combined with hierarchical clustering. Each responding clone was given a CD4 or CD8 phenotype based on the CD4+ and CD8+ repertoires, which had been sequenced separately. Starting from the raw public reads, TCRdb applied fastp trimming at Q25, assembled clones with MiXCR and retained in-frame beta chains. Each entry is one CDR3 protein sequence, shown with its most common DNA and genes. TCRdb, not the authors, supplied the V and J calls. The sample yields around 300,000 distinct CDR3 sequences; roughly 13% were counted once. The top ten clones comprise about 20% of the sample.

Specimen: PBMCs or a T cell subset sorted from them (not recorded which). In this chain, TRBV6-6 is recombined with TRBJ2-5; 9 nucleotides in the junction match TRBD2. This receptor was obtained from a man between 18 and 29 years old who had mild COVID-19 (a few samples of this study predate the infection). The sample titles of this study are shuffled in the database, so cell type and time point are left out; the donor was told from shared clones. The CDR3 protein: CASRYQGLANF. The DNA reads TGTGCCAGCAGGTACCAGGGACTAGCCAACTTC.